This is a list of T cell receptor beta chains from one sample in a study of cytomegalovirus exposure and HLA in healthy donors. Some clones are missing from TCRdb's copy, which holds only in-frame ones; the method was immunoSEQ multiplex PCR. The table has approximately 130,000 clones, roughly 70% seen once. Sequences were obtained from PBMCs. These receptors originate from a man aged 25-45 years in good health and CMV-seronegative. Both conserved end residues are part of each CDR3. A D gene is named only where the DNA matches it firmly. Clone size is shown for a subset of rows, as once, few, many or a class of expanded clone.

TRBD2	-	TRBV29-1	TRBJ2-5	CSVEWGGYKETQYF	TGCAGCGTTGAGTGGGGGGGTTACAAAGAGACCCAGTACTTC
TRBD1	-	TRBV30	TRBJ1-1	CAWSRPRDRHPAFF	TGTGCCTGGAGTCGACCCCGGGACAGACATCCCGCTTTCTTT
TRBD2	-	TRBV4-3	TRBJ2-7	CASSQAITSGMSSYEQYF	TGCGCCAGCAGCCAAGCTATAACTAGCGGTATGAGCTCCTACGAGCAGTACTTC
TRBD2	once	TRBV5-4	TRBJ2-3	CASSLAYGAGRGSSTDTQYF	TGTGCCAGCAGCTTGGCCTATGGAGCGGGACGAGGTTCTAGCACAGATACGCAGTATTTT
-	-	TRBV6-5	TRBJ1-1	CASSYSDRANTEAFF	TGTGCCAGCAGTTACTCGGACAGAGCGAACACTGAAGCTTTCTTT
-	-	TRBV27	TRBJ2-1	CASSLDTYNEQFF	TGTGCCAGCAGCTTGGACACATACAATGAGCAGTTCTTC
TRBD1	-	TRBV25-1	TRBJ1-6	CASSEQQGGYNSPLHF	TGTGCCAGCAGTGAACAACAGGGGGGCTATAATTCACCCCTCCACTTT
TRBD1	-	TRBV6-5	TRBJ2-7	CATSSRDRVEEQYF	TGTGCCACTTCCTCGCGGGACAGGGTGGAGGAGCAGTACTTC
-	-	TRBV5-6	TRBJ2-7	CASGLRQASYEQYF	TGTGCCAGCGGACTTCGACAGGCATCCTACGAGCAGTACTTC
-	-	TRBV19	TRBJ1-5	CASSSGVNQPQHF	TGTGCCAGTAGCTCAGGGGTCAATCAGCCCCAGCATTTT
-	-	TRBV20-1	TRBJ1-2	CSAGINYGYTF	TGCAGTGCCGGGATTAACTATGGCTACACCTTC
-	-	TRBV19	TRBJ2-7	CASSIETFPYEQYF	TGTGCCAGTAGTATTGAGACATTTCCCTACGAGCAGTACTTC
TRBD2	-	TRBV4-3	TRBJ2-1	CASSQGLAEHNEQFF	TGCGCCAGCAGCCAAGGACTAGCGGAACACAATGAGCAGTTCTTC
TRBD1	-	TRBV4-1	TRBJ1-2	CASSQGTGGTYGYTF	TGCGCCAGCAGCCAAGGGACAGGGGGAACCTATGGCTACACCTTC
-	-	TRBV6-5	TRBJ2-7	CASSPRDISYEQYF	TGTGCCAGCAGTCCCCGGGACATTTCCTACGAGCAGTACTTC
-	once	TRBV5-1	TRBJ2-7	CASSFMESYEQYF	TGCGCCAGCAGCTTTATGGAGAGTTACGAGCAGTACTTC
-	-	TRBV6-6	TRBJ2-2	CASSYSGQVTGELFF	TGTGCCAGCAGTTACTCGGGACAAGTGACCGGGGAGCTGTTTTTT
-	-	TRBV6-5	TRBJ2-3	CASSYEGVNTDTQYF	TGTGCCAGCAGTTATGAAGGGGTCAACACAGATACGCAGTATTTT
TRBD2	-	TRBV19	TRBJ2-7	CASSISGSLWEQYF	TGTGCCAGTAGTATCAGCGGGAGTCTTTGGGAGCAGTACTTC
TRBD2	-	TRBV27	TRBJ2-7	CARMHWLAGSYEQYF	TGTGCCAGGATGCACTGGCTAGCGGGGTCCTACGAGCAGTACTTC
TRBD1	-	TRBV7-9	TRBJ1-1	CASSPGQGVHSTEAFF	TGTGCCAGCAGCCCGGGACAGGGGGTACATAGCACTGAAGCTTTCTTT
-	-	TRBV6-5	TRBJ2-1	CASSPQGPYNEQFF	TGTGCCAGCAGTCCTCAGGGGCCCTACAATGAGCAGTTCTTC
-	-	TRBV11-3	TRBJ2-7	CASSSDSSGEQYF	TGTGCCAGCAGCTCGGACAGTTCGGGCGAGCAGTACTTC
-	-	TRBV28	TRBJ2-3	CASSLLPGTDTQYF	TGTGCCAGCAGTTTACTCCCCGGCACAGATACGCAGTATTTT
TRBD2	-	TRBV5-1	TRBJ2-3	CASSLGLAGQTDTQYF	TGCGCCAGCAGCCTCGGACTAGCGGGTCAAACAGATACGCAGTATTTT
TRBD1	-	TRBV30	TRBJ2-7	CAWSADRSYEQYF	TGTGCCTGGAGTGCGGACAGGTCTTACGAGCAGTACTTC
-	few	TRBV13	TRBJ2-7	CASSPPGLIYEQYF	TGTGCCAGCAGCCCACCCGGACTGATCTACGAGCAGTACTTC
-	-	TRBV21-1	TRBJ2-5	CASSKSGVRLETQYF	TGTGCCAGCAGCAAAAGCGGGGTTCGGTTAGAGACCCAGTACTTC
TRBD1	-	TRBV7-2	TRBJ1-2	CASPGTGRGYTF	TGTGCCAGCCCGGGGACAGGGAGGGGCTACACCTTC
-	few	TRBV30	TRBJ2-2	CAWSLLVTGELFF	TGTGCCTGGAGTCTCCTTGTCACCGGGGAGCTGTTTTTT
-	-	TRBV7-9	TRBJ1-1	CVLGELRTDPTRIYTEAFF	TGTGTCCTCGGGGAGCTTAGGACAGACCCAACAAGAATATACACTGAAGCTTTCTTT
-	-	TRBV5-1	TRBJ2-1	CASSLPSTSSYNEQFF	TGCGCCAGCAGCTTGCCTTCTACGAGCTCCTACAATGAGCAGTTCTTC
-	-	TRBV6-5	TRBJ2-4	CASSYQGAKNIQYF	TGTGCCAGCAGCTATCAGGGGGCCAAAAACATTCAGTACTTC
TRBD2	-	TRBV5-1	TRBJ2-2	CASSLTSQGRGVITGELFF	TGCGCCAGCAGCTTGACTTCCCAAGGACGGGGGGTTATCACCGGGGAGCTGTTTTTT
-	-	TRBV5-4	TRBJ2-3	CASSWDEGFADTQYF	TGTGCCAGCAGCTGGGATGAGGGATTTGCTGATACGCAGTATTTT
TRBD1	few	TRBV7-2	TRBJ2-1	CATGTGGTVRHNEQFF	TGTGCCACTGGGACAGGGGGCACGGTACGCCACAATGAGCAGTTCTTC
-	-	TRBV28	TRBJ1-5	CASSKTGYSYQPQHF	TGTGCCAGCAGTAAAACGGGATACAGTTATCAGCCCCAGCATTTT
TRBD1	few	TRBV6-5	TRBJ2-2	CASRPPGGAVWELFF	TGTGCCAGCAGACCTCCAGGGGGCGCGGTCTGGGAGCTGTTTTTT
-	-	TRBV28	TRBJ2-3	CASSPPLGTDTQYF	TGTGCCAGCAGTCCCCCCCTCGGCACAGATACGCAGTATTTT
-	-	TRBV15	TRBJ2-5	CATSRLTRGETQYF	TGTGCCACCAGCAGACTGACTCGGGGGGAGACCCAGTACTTC
TRBD1	-	TRBV9	TRBJ2-5	CASSVARTGGMETQYF	TGTGCCAGCAGCGTAGCTAGGACAGGTGGGATGGAGACCCAGTACTTC
TRBD2	-	TRBV7-8	TRBJ2-1	CASATGLAGGSYNEQFF	TGTGCCAGCGCTACGGGACTAGCGGGAGGGTCCTACAATGAGCAGTTCTTC